This T cell receptor (beta chain) was retrieved from a study of cytomegalovirus exposure and HLA in healthy donors. At the level of the study: Later analysis reported that the roughly 120 validation repertoires shared the platform of the approximately 620 first-cohort repertoires.

Study-wide findings and caveats: The authors enumerated over 150 TCR beta chains as linked to cytomegalovirus.

With respect to this clone: What it binds is unknown.

Measured with immunoSEQ multiplex PCR; TCRdb has only the in-frame clones, and not every one. The data show over 250,000 clones, 87% seen once. From the 120-subject validation cohort, which was separate from the roughly 680-subject first cohort, the donors were drawn. The V and J ends lost 0 bases and 4 bases respectively, with 9 bases between them. Germline CDR1 LGHNA, CDR2 YSLEER. This CDR3 contains 15 residues. The clonotype was recovered from a woman aged 25 to 39 in good health and CMV-seropositive. Sequencing was carried out using PBMCs. V is TRBV4-3 and J is TRBJ2-2, with D possibly being TRBD2 (6 bases). The CDR3 DNA follows: TGCGCCAGCAGCCAAGATATCGGGGGCACCGGGGAGCTGTTTTTT. The encoded protein is CASSQDIGGTGELFF.